The 31 T cell receptor beta chains below all came from one sample that was sequenced in a study of tumor and adjacent non-tumor tissue in lung cancer. This sample's RNA came from whole unsorted tissue. More than 3 cm separated this lung sample from the edge of the tumor. A modified ARM-PCR protocol with three rounds of nested PCR amplified TCRbeta. From the multiplex PCR reads, TCRdb called clonotypes with MiXCR, one entry per CDR3 protein. The sample contains approximately 100,000 distinct CDR3 sequences, 65% of which appear only once. The sample comprised distant non-tumor lung tissue. These receptors all come from a man younger than 45 with non-small cell lung cancer.

This clonotype was detected many times. As DNA, the CDR3 is TGTGCCAGCAGTTTAGTACTGAACACTGAAGCTTTCTTT. Amino acid sequence: CASSLVLNTEAFF. The chain recombines TRBV12-3 or TRBV12-4 with TRBJ1-1, with D unclear. The CDR3 spans 13 residues. With 1 base removed from V and 0 bases from J, the gap between germline ends came to 3 bases.

CDR3 nucleotides: TGTGCCAGCAGTTTTACTAGCGGGAGGACTACGTATGAGCAGTTCTTC. Protein sequence: CASSFTSGRTTYEQFF. The chain has TRBV12-3 or TRBV12-4 and TRBJ2-1; the match to TRBD2 covers 12 bases. The CDR3 is 16 amino acids. J lost 8 bases, V lost 3 bases, and 8 bases had no gene match.

For this clonotype: At one end, the junction sequence differs from germline, possibly due to a read error. The chain has TRBV11-2 and TRBJ1-1; perhaps TRBD1 as D (5 bases). Germline CDR1 SGHAT, CDR2 FQNNGV. This CDR3 has 13 amino acids. The CDR3 region is CASSLLGQGPIFF. CDR3 nucleotide sequence: TGTGCCAGTAGCTTACTGGGGCAGGGCCCCATTTTCTTT.

As for this clonotype: A read error may produce the germline difference seen at one junction end. This rearrangement joins TRBV11-2 to TRBJ2-3, with TRBD1 identical over 9 bases. The CDR3 is made up of 16 amino acids. Germline V lookup: CDR1 SGHAT, CDR2 FQNNGV. The CDR3 reads CASSTRTGDGTDMQYF. CDR3 sequence (DNA): TGTGCCAGCAGCACGCGGACAGGGGACGGCACAGATATGCAGTATTTT.

Points on this clonotype: A read error may be the cause here, since a much bigger clone is one base away. CDR3 DNA sequence: TGTGCCAGCAGCTTACGGTTCTCAGAGACCCAGTACTTC. Protein sequence: CASSLRFSETQYF. This chain links TRBV5-4 with TRBJ2-5; D unresolved. The length of the CDR3 is 13 residues. Germline CDR1 and CDR2: SGHNT and YYREEE (reference sequence). V was pared by 2 bases and J by 4 bases, with 9 bases between.

Points on this clonotype: Germline is not matched at one junction end, which may reflect a read error. The chain links TRBV29-1 to TRBJ1-1; TRBD1 might be the D (6 bases). The CDR3 consists of 14 residues. Per germline, CDR1 SQVTM and CDR2 ANQGSEA. The CDR3: CCVEVSGTNTEAFF. In DNA, the CDR3 is TGCTGCGTTGAAGTAAGTGGGACAAACACTGAAGCTTTCTTT. The whole variable domain, remainder taken from reference TRBV29-1 and TRBJ1-1, is SAVISQKPSRDICQRGTSLTIQCQVDSQVTMMFWYRQQPGQSLTLIATANQGSEATYESGFVIDKFPISRPNLTFSTLTVSNMSPEDSSIYLCCVEVSGTNTEAFFGQGTRLTVV.

Concerning this clonotype itself: One end of the junction is discordant with germline, which a read error may explain. The J gene is TRBJ1-6, the V gene TRBV6-5, with TRBD1 identical over 7 bases. This CDR3 has 15 residues. The germline V gene has CDR1 MNHEY and CDR2 SVGAGI. The CDR3 sequence is CASTSSLGGSSPFHF. In DNA form, the CDR3 reads TGTGCCAGCACCTCATCCCTAGGGGGCAGTTCACCCTTCCACTTT.

A few counts support this clonotype. The chain combines TRBV11-1 with TRBJ2-5, with 7 bases fitting TRBD1. The CDR3 runs 15 residues. With V trimmed by 3 bases and J by 2 bases, 6 bases remained unmatched. CDR1 and CDR2 from the germline V gene are SGHAT and FQDESV (reference sequence). The CDR3 reads CASSFGDRAQETQYF. The CDR3 DNA reads as TGTGCCAGCAGCTTCGGTGACAGGGCTCAAGAGACCCAGTACTTC.

In this sample, this clonotype turned up once. Being one base from a much bigger clone, this may be a read error. The V call is TRBV4-1, the J call TRBJ1-6, with a possible D match to TRBD1 (6 bases). Germline values: CDR1 MGHRA, CDR2 YSYEKL. The CDR3 loop spans 17 amino acids. CDR3 in DNA: TGCGCCAGCAGCCAGCCTCGACAGGAATTCTATAATTCACTCCTCCACTTT. Residues: CASSQPRQEFYNSLLHF.

This clonotype was seen at least ten times. The rearrangement uses TRBV5-1 and TRBJ1-4; 8 bases line up with TRBD1. J was trimmed by 6 bases and V by 4 bases; bases with no gene match: 5. Per germline, CDR1 SGHRS and CDR2 YFSETQ. This CDR3 comprises 14 residues. CDR3 sequence reads: CASSKQGDYEKLFF. The CDR3 coding sequence is TGCGCCAGCAGCAAACAGGGGGACTATGAAAAACTGTTTTTT.

This clonotype was found many times. This chain links TRBV12-3 or TRBV12-4 with TRBJ2-1; D ambiguous. V lost 7 bases and J 7 bases, leaving 14 bases between the germline ends. The CDR3 is 13 amino acids. CDR3 loop: CASTHITGNEQFF. The CDR3 DNA follows: TGTGCCAGCACGCATATAACTGGGAATGAGCAGTTCTTC.

The chain joins TRBV11-1 to TRBJ2-4, with 7 bases identical to TRBD1. CDR3 size: 14 residues. Trimming at V came to 2 bases and at J to 8 bases, leaving 6 bases not matched to a gene. In germline, CDR1 is SGHAT, CDR2 FQDESV (reference sequence). The CDR3 spells CASSLWDSGDIQYF. The CDR3 DNA reads TGTGCCAGCAGCTTATGGGACAGTGGGGACATTCAGTACTTC.

The chain recombines TRBV20-1 with TRBJ2-1; 11 bases fit TRBD2. The CDR3 runs to 14 residues. CDR1 is DFQATT and CDR2 is SNEGSKA in the germline V gene (reference sequence). Losses at the gene ends were 7 bases for V and 6 bases for J; bases not matched to a gene: 8. In nucleotides, the CDR3 is TGCAGTGGTAGCCCGGGACTAGCGGCCAATGAGCAGTTCTTC. Translation gives CSGSPGLAANEQFF.

V usage is TRBV24-1 and J usage is TRBJ2-3, with 7 bases that match TRBD1. Trimming took 0 bases from V and 4 from J; bases not matched to a gene: 6. The length of the CDR3 is 16 residues. CDR1 is KGHDR, CDR2 SFDVKD, per germline. The CDR3 sequence is CATSDLRRQGPDTQYF. The CDR3 DNA follows: TGTGCCACCAGTGATTTGAGGAGACAGGGACCAGATACGCAGTATTTT.

Comments on this clonotype: Mismatch with germline at one junction end may stem from a read error. J is TRBJ2-1 and V is TRBV10-3; D unclear. Germline V gives CDR1 ENHRY, CDR2 SYGVKD. This CDR3 region has 17 residues. The CDR3 spells CATSEALTTRPLDEQFF. As DNA, the CDR3 is TGTGCCACCAGTGAGGCACTCACGACGAGACCTCTGGATGAGCAGTTCTTC.

This chain uses TRBV7-9 with TRBJ2-1; 10 nucleotides match TRBD2. The junction had 9 bases not matched to a gene; V was cut back by 7 bases and J by 6 bases. CDR1 is SEHNR, CDR2 FQNEAQ, per germline (reference sequence). The CDR3 covers 15 residues. CDR3 in DNA: TGTGCCAGCATCCAACTAGCGGGGCTCCGCAATGAGCAGTTCTTC. It specifies CASIQLAGLRNEQFF.

Comment on this clonotype: The conserved closing phenylalanine or tryptophan is absent in this CDR3, likely reflecting a read error. The V gene is TRBV20-1, the J gene TRBJ1-5, with 7 bases matching TRBD1. This CDR3 comprises 16 residues. Germline V gene lookup returns CDR1 DFQATT and CDR2 SNEGSKA (reference sequence). The CDR3 spells CRARDGGTVGYQPQHL. The CDR3 DNA reads TGCAGAGCTAGAGATGGAGGGACAGTTGGGTATCAGCCCCAGCATTTA.

The chain links TRBV20-1 to TRBJ1-6, with D uncertain. V was clipped by 1 base and J by 7 bases, with 8 bases between them. This CDR3 has 13 amino acids. Germline V gene data show CDR1 as DFQATT and CDR2 as SNEGSKA (reference sequence). The CDR3 DNA follows: TGCAGTGCTAGAGTAGTGTTAAATTCACCCCTCCACTTT. Protein product: CSARVVLNSPLHF.

This clonotype was detected a few times. A much more abundant neighbour one base away suggests this may be a read error. The V call is TRBV10-3, the J call TRBJ1-1, with a possible D match to TRBD1 (5 bases). The germline V and J ends were trimmed by 11 bases and 3 bases, with 13 bases remaining between them. This CDR3 comprises 12 residues. Germline lookup yields CDR1 ENHRY and CDR2 SYGVKD. This CDR3 is CAVAGWDTEAFF. The CDR3 DNA sequence: TGTGCCGTCGCAGGGTGGGACACTGAAGCTTTCTTT.

Concerning this clonotype: This may arise from a read error, as a much more abundant clone is one base away. The chain combines TRBV6-2 or TRBV6-3 with TRBJ2-5; D is possibly TRBD1 (5 bases). The V gene's germline CDR1 is MNHEY and CDR2 SVGEGT. The CDR3 totals 14 residues. The CDR3 reads CGSSYSGSLETQYF. The CDR3 bases are TGTGGCAGCAGTTACTCAGGGTCGTTGGAGACCCAGTACTTC.

The rearrangement joins TRBV20-1 to TRBJ2-4; D is unresolved. V was cut by 0 bases and J by 0 bases, with 21 bases left in between. Germline V gives CDR1 DFQATT, CDR2 SNEGSKA (reference sequence). The CDR3 runs to 19 residues. The CDR3 DNA sequence: TGCAGTGCTAGAGATGGTGTAGGGATTGGGATCCTAGCCAAAAACATTCAGTACTTC. Translating it yields CSARDGVGIGILAKNIQYF.

Comment on this clonotype: This may arise from a read error, as a much more abundant clone is one base away. The chain employs TRBV4-3 and TRBJ2-2; 12 bases align to TRBD1. The CDR3 totals 17 residues. With 6 bases clipped from V and 6 bases from J, the junction kept 11 bases outside the gene matches. Germline V gene lookup returns CDR1 LGHNA and CDR2 YSLEER. In DNA, the CDR3 is TGCGCCAGCAGGGAATCGGGGACAGGGGGCCATGCCGGGGAGCTGTTTTTT. Encoded protein: CASRESGTGGHAGELFF.

Details on this clonotype: With a much larger clone just one base away, this may be a read error. CDR3 in DNA: TGTACCAGCAGCCAAGATTCCGGGCGACCAAACGAGCAGTACTTC. Its protein is CTSSQDSGRPNEQYF. This sequence joins TRBV4-2 and TRBJ2-7; D is uncertain. There are 15 residues in the CDR3. CDR1 LGHNA and CDR2 YNFKEQ come from the germline V gene.

As to this clonotype: A much larger clone differs by one base, so this may be a read error. This chain joins TRBV20-1 and TRBJ1-3, with no clear D. From germline, CDR1 is DFQATT and CDR2 SNEGSKA (reference sequence). The CDR3 loop spans 16 amino acids. The CDR3 coding sequence is TGCAGAGCTACCCCAGAGCGGGCTTACTCTGGAAACACCATATATTTT. This encodes CRATPERAYSGNTIYF.

The chain combines TRBV12-3 or TRBV12-4 with TRBJ2-7; TRBD2 is a possible D gene (5 bases). This CDR3 contains 14 residues. Between the trimmed V and J ends, which lost 2 bases and 0 bases, there was a span of 8 bases. The CDR3 DNA sequence: TGTGCCAGCAGTTTACAGGAGGCCTCCTACGAGCAGTACGTC. This sequence encodes CASSLQEASYEQYV.

Notes on this clonotype: A much larger clone is a single base away; this may be a read error. The genes are TRBV7-9 and TRBJ2-4; no firm D call. Germline values: CDR1 SEHNR, CDR2 FQNEAQ (reference sequence). The CDR3 extends over 16 amino acids. V lost 2 bases, J lost 7 bases, and 18 bases lay in between. The CDR3 sequence is CASSLTIDEGNNIQYF. CDR3 DNA sequence: TGTGCCAGCAGCTTAACAATAGATGAAGGGAACAACATTCAGTACTTC.

This clonotype is medium-sized within its sample. The chain uses TRBV12-3 or TRBV12-4 and TRBJ2-7; D uncertain. The CDR3 spans 13 residues. Trimming removed 3 bases from V and 5 bases from J, with 11 bases in between. The CDR3, as DNA: TGTGCCAGCAGTTTTTCCGGTACGGACGAGCAGTACTTC. Its protein product is CASSFSGTDEQYF.

For this clonotype: This may arise from a read error, as a much more abundant clone is one base away. This CDR3 fails to terminate in the conserved phenylalanine or tryptophan, so it likely reflects a read error. The chain joins TRBV5-6 to TRBJ2-1; D not certain. This CDR3 contains 13 residues. V was shortened by 4 bases and J by 1 base, with 6 bases between the two germline ends. CDR1 SGHDT and CDR2 YYEEEE come from the germline V gene. This chain's CDR3 is CASSGDSYNEQFL. In nucleotides, the CDR3 is TGTGCCAGCAGCGGGGATTCCTACAATGAGCAGTTCTTG.

Remarks on this clonotype: A much larger clone lies a single base off, so this may be a read error. V usage is TRBV20-1 and J usage is TRBJ2-2, with D perhaps matching TRBD2 (7 bases). Per the germline V gene, CDR1 is DFQATT and CDR2 is SNEGSKA (reference sequence). The length of the CDR3 is 14 residues. In nucleotides, the CDR3 is TGCAGTCCTAGCCAGGGAGGGGGCACCGGGGAGCTGTTTTTT. This gives the protein CSPSQGGGTGELFF.

The chain employs TRBV9 and TRBJ2-1; unclear D gene. Germline assignment: CDR1 SGDLS and CDR2 YYNGEE. The CDR3 spans 11 residues. Trimming left V 1 base short and J 9 bases short, with 5 bases between. The CDR3 bases are TGTGCCAGCAGCGTAACGAGTGAGCAGTTCTTC. It codes for CASSVTSEQFF.

To note about this clonotype: This sequence may be a read error, since a much larger clone differs from it by one base. A read error is likely, as this CDR3 ends without the conserved phenylalanine or tryptophan. V and J are TRBV12-5 and TRBJ2-5; D gene uncertain. The V gene's germline CDR1 is LGHNT and CDR2 FRNRAP. With 7 bases removed from V and 1 base from J, the gap between germline ends came to 16 bases. This CDR3 has 15 amino acids. This CDR3 reads CASATPMDPQETQYI. The DNA for the CDR3 is TGTGCTAGTGCCACCCCCATGGACCCCCAAGAGACCCAGTACATC.